This is a list of T cell receptor beta chains from one sample in a study of blood T cell repertoires in COVID-19. Sequencing was performed with immunoSEQ multiplex PCR; in TCRdb, only in-frame clones are kept and a portion is missing. The table has roughly 120,000 clones, approximately 86% seen once. The sample consisted of peripheral blood. Receptor source: a human donor in a cohort sampled during active COVID-19. Each CDR3 is given with its conserved first and last residue. The D gene is left open where the match is weak. Part of the rows lack a size; the others show once, few, many or a class for expanded clones.

>TRBJ1-1|TRBD1|TRBV9|-
CASSVGGTGVLQNTEAFF
TGTGCCAGCAGCGTAGGAGGGACAGGGGTGCTTCAGAACACTGAAGCTTTCTTT
>TRBJ1-5|TRBD1|TRBV6-9|-
CASKVTGTDSNQPQHF
TGTGCCAGCAAGGTAACCGGGACAGATAGCAATCAGCCCCAGCATTTT
>TRBJ2-2|-|TRBV6-1|-
CASSEVQDRGTGELFF
TGTGCCAGCAGTGAAGTCCAAGATCGGGGCACCGGGGAGCTGTTTTTT
>TRBJ1-4|-|TRBV4-1|-
CASSHDTEEKLFF
TGCGCCAGCAGCCACGACACAGAGGAAAAACTGTTTTTT
>TRBJ1-1|-|TRBV9|-
CASSGHVNTEAFF
TGTGCCAGCAGCGGACATGTGAACACTGAAGCTTTCTTT
>TRBJ1-6|-|TRBV6-4|-
CASSVRRGGNSPLHF
TGTGCCAGCAGTGTTAGAAGGGGAGGTAATTCACCCCTCCACTTT
>TRBJ1-2|TRBD1|TRBV19|-
CASKTPGQGWYGYTF
TGTGCCAGTAAGACTCCGGGACAGGGATGGTATGGCTACACCTTC
>TRBJ2-4|-|TRBV7-9|-
CASSLKQGGQYF
TGTGCCAGCAGCTTAAAACAGGGGGGGCAGTACTTC
>TRBJ2-2|-|TRBV24-1|-
CATSPGGANTGELFF
TGTGCCACCAGTCCCGGCGGGGCGAACACCGGGGAGCTGTTTTTT
>TRBJ2-5|TRBD2|TRBV3-1/TRBV3-2|-
CASSQKWLAGGNEETQYF
TGTGCCAGCAGCCAAAAGTGGCTAGCGGGGGGGAATGAAGAGACCCAGTACTTC
>TRBJ2-7|TRBD2|TRBV7-6|-
CASSVTSGRAYEQYF
TGTGCCAGCAGCGTCACTAGCGGGAGGGCCTACGAGCAGTACTTC
>TRBJ1-2|-|TRBV27|-
CASSLEGTYGYTF
TGTGCCAGCAGTTTGGAGGGGACCTATGGCTACACCTTC
>TRBJ1-4|-|TRBV3-1/TRBV3-2|-
CAAGSRATNEKLFF
TGTGCCGCTGGATCCAGGGCCACTAATGAAAAACTGTTTTTT
>TRBJ1-5|TRBD1|TRBV5-1|-
CASSLRTGGNQPQHF
TGCGCCAGCAGTTTAAGGACAGGGGGCAATCAGCCCCAGCATTTT
>TRBJ1-1|-|TRBV7-9|few
CASSPRGGGFNTEAFF
TGTGCCAGCAGCCCCCGGGGAGGGGGGTTTAACACTGAAGCTTTCTTT
>TRBJ2-7|-|TRBV25-1|-
CASSDTGGVYEQYF
TGTGCCAGCAGTGATACAGGGGGGGTTTACGAGCAGTACTTC
>TRBJ1-2|TRBD1|TRBV29-1|-
CSGETGQGSYGYTF
TGCAGCGGGGAAACGGGACAGGGCTCCTATGGCTACACCTTC
>TRBJ2-2|TRBD2|TRBV5-4|once
CASSLGLGTGELFF
TGTGCCAGCAGTTTGGGACTAGGCACCGGGGAGCTGTTTTTT
>TRBJ2-7|TRBD2|TRBV27|many
CASQRAGATYEQYF
TGTGCCAGCCAAAGAGCGGGAGCAACCTACGAGCAGTACTTC
>TRBJ1-2|-|TRBV11-2|-
CASSPRGAFSYGYTF
TGTGCCAGCAGCCCCCGGGGGGCGTTCTCCTATGGCTACACCTTC
>TRBJ2-5|TRBD1|TRBV19|few
CASSIDRDRGQETQYF
TGTGCCAGTAGTATAGATCGGGACAGGGGGCAAGAGACCCAGTACTTC
>TRBJ1-6|-|TRBV30|once
CAEAGGPGDNSPLHF
TGTGCCGAAGCTGGAGGCCCGGGGGATAATTCACCCCTCCACTTT
>TRBJ2-7|-|TRBV11-2|-
CASSIGQFEQYF
TGTGCCAGCAGCATTGGACAGTTTGAGCAGTACTTC
>TRBJ1-5|TRBD1|TRBV18|few
CASSPGTGGMQPQHF
TGTGCCAGCTCACCTGGGACAGGGGGCATGCAGCCCCAGCATTTT
>TRBJ1-1|TRBD1|TRBV9|few
CASSVRDRMNTEAFF
TGTGCCAGCAGCGTAAGGGACAGAATGAACACTGAAGCTTTCTTT
>TRBJ1-2|-|TRBV3-1/TRBV3-2|once
CASSQAPSYYGYTF
TGTGCCAGCAGCCAAGCCCCGTCTTACTATGGCTACACCTTC
>TRBJ1-2|TRBD1|TRBV6-5|-
CASSLTGNYGYTF
TGTGCCAGCAGCCTGACAGGGAACTATGGCTACACCTTC
>TRBJ2-2|-|TRBV5-8|-
CASSLPGVTGELFF
TGTGCCAGCAGCTTGCCAGGGGTAACCGGGGAGCTGTTTTTT
>TRBJ1-5|-|TRBV7-8|few
CASSPIGGINQPQHF
TGTGCCAGCAGCCCTATCGGAGGGATCAATCAGCCCCAGCATTTT
>TRBJ1-2|TRBD1|TRBV28|-
CASSLSVGGDGYTF
TGTGCCAGCAGTTTATCTGTAGGGGGCGATGGCTACACCTTC
>TRBJ1-5|-|TRBV3-1/TRBV3-2|-
CASSQRQANQPQHF
TGTGCCAGCAGCCAAAGACAGGCAAATCAGCCCCAGCATTTT
>TRBJ2-7|TRBD1|TRBV18|-
CASSLHEGAYEQYF
TGTGCCAGCTCACTACACGAGGGGGCTTACGAGCAGTACTTC
>TRBJ2-4|TRBD2|TRBV6-5|-
CASSSATSGENIQYF
TGTGCCAGCAGTTCCGCGACTAGCGGGGAAAACATTCAGTACTTC
>TRBJ1-4|TRBD1|TRBV4-1|-
CASSPGQGGEKLFF
TGCGCCAGCAGCCCGGGACAGGGAGGAGAAAAACTGTTTTTT
>TRBJ1-4|-|TRBV7-2|-
CASSRGGNEKLFF
TGTGCCAGCAGCCGGGGGGGAAATGAAAAACTGTTTTTT
>TRBJ1-2|-|TRBV5-1|-
CASRKEQAFYGYTF
TGCGCCAGCAGAAAAGAACAGGCCTTCTATGGCTACACCTTC
>TRBJ1-5|-|TRBV24-1|-
CATVTGGASNQPQHF
TGTGCCACCGTGACTGGGGGCGCTTCCAATCAGCCCCAGCATTTT
>TRBJ1-5|-|TRBV24-1|-
CATSDHRVDQPQHF
TGTGCCACCAGTGACCACAGGGTAGATCAGCCCCAGCATTTT
>TRBJ1-5|-|TRBV6-5|once
CASRSRAQPQHF
TGTGCCAGCAGATCCAGGGCTCAGCCCCAGCATTTT
>TRBJ1-4|-|TRBV7-2|-
CASSLVHGQPTNEKLFF
TGTGCCAGCAGCTTGGTCCATGGACAGCCGACTAATGAAAAACTGTTTTTT
>TRBJ2-1|-|TRBV5-6|-
CASSAEGYNEQFF
TGTGCCAGCAGCGCCGAGGGCTACAATGAGCAGTTCTTC
>TRBJ2-7|-|TRBV19|-
CASRTDSRSYEQYF
TGTGCCAGTAGGACGGACAGCCGCTCCTACGAGCAGTACTTC
>TRBJ2-2|TRBD2|TRBV2|-
CASSDWREPGELFF
TGTGCCAGCAGTGATTGGCGGGAGCCCGGGGAGCTGTTTTTT
>TRBJ1-3|-|TRBV29-1|-
CSGVGAGNTIYF
TGCAGCGGGGTGGGAGCTGGAAACACCATATATTTT
>TRBJ1-1|-|TRBV11-2|-
CASSSQLNTEAFF
TGTGCCAGCAGCTCTCAGTTGAACACTGAAGCTTTCTTT
>TRBJ2-2|-|TRBV5-1|-
CASRAVLGERTGELFF
TGCGCCAGCAGAGCCGTCCTAGGTGAACGGACCGGGGAGCTGTTTTTT
>TRBJ2-7|-|TRBV11-2|-
CASSLQATISNSYEQYF
TGTGCCAGCAGCTTACAGGCAACGATCTCAAACTCCTACGAGCAGTACTTC
>TRBJ2-3|-|TRBV6-4|-
CASSDSPSGTDTQYF
TGTGCCAGCAGTGACTCTCCTAGCGGCACAGATACGCAGTATTTT